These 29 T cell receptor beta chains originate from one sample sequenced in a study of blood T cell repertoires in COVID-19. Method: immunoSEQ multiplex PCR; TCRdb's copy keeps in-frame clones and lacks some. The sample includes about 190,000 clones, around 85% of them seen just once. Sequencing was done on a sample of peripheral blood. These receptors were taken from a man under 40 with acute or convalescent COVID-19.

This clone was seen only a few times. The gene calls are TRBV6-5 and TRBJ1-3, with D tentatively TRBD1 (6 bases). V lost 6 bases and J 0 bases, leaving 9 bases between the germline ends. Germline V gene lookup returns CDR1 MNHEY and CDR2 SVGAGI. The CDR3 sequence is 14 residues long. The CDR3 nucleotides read TGTGCCAGCAGCCCGGACAGCTCTGGAAACACCATATATTTT. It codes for CASSPDSSGNTIYF.

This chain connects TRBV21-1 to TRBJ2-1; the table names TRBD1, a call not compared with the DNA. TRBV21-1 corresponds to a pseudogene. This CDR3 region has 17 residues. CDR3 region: CASSKEGQGDSYNEQFF. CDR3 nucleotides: TGTGCCAGCAGCAAAGAGGGGCAGGGGGACTCCTACAATGAGCAGTTCTTC.

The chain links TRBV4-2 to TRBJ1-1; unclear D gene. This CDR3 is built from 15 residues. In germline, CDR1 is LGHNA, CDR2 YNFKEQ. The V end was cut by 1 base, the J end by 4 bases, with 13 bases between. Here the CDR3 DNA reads TGTGCCAGCAGCCAAGGAGGATCGTCGAGCACTGAAGCTTTCTTT. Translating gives CASSQGGSSSTEAFF.

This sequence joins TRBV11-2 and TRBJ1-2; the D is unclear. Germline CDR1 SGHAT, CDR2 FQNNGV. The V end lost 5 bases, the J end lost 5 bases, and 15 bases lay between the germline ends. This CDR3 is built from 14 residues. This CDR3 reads CASSPTGGLYGYTF. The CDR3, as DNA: TGTGCCAGCAGCCCAACCGGCGGCTTATATGGCTACACCTTC.

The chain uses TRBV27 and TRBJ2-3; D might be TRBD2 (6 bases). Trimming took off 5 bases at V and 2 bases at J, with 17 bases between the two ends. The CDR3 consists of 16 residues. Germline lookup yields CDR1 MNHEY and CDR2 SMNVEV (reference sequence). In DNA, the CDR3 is TGTGCCAGCAGTAACCTACTAGCTGGGGCCACAGATACGCAGTATTTT. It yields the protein CASSNLLAGATDTQYF.

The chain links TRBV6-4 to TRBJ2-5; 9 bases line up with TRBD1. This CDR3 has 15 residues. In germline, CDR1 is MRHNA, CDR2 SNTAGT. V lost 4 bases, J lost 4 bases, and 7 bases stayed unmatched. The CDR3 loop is CASSAGTGWGETQYF. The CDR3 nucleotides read TGTGCCAGCAGTGCCGGGACAGGGTGGGGAGAGACCCAGTACTTC.

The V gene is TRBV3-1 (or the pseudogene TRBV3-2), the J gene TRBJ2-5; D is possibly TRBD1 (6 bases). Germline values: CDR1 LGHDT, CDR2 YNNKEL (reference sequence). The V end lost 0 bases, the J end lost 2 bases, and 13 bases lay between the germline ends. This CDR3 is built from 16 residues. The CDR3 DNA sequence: TGTGCCAGCAGCCAAGATGTGTGGCAGGGGCAAGAGACCCAGTACTTC. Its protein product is CASSQDVWQGQETQYF.

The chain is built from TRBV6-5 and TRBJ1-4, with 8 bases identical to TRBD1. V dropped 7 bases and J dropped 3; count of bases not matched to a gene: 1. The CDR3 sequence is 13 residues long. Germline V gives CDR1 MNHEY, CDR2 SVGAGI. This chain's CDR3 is CASKQGANEKLFF. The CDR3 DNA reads TGTGCCAGCAAACAGGGGGCTAATGAAAAACTGTTTTTT.

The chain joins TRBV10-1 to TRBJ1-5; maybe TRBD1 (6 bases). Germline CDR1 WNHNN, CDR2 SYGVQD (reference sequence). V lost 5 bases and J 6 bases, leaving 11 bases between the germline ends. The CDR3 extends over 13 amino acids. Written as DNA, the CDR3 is TGCGCCAGCAGTCAGACCAGGGGTCAGCCCCAGCATTTT. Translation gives CASSQTRGQPQHF.

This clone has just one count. The CDR3 sequence: CASRQLPNTIYF. The CDR3 nucleotides read TGTGCCAGCAGACAGTTACCAAACACCATATATTTT. The chain has TRBV28 and TRBJ1-3; D uncertain. V shed 6 bases and J shed 6 bases, with 9 bases lying between them. CDR1 is MDHEN and CDR2 is SYDVKM in the germline V gene. CDR3 size: 12 residues.

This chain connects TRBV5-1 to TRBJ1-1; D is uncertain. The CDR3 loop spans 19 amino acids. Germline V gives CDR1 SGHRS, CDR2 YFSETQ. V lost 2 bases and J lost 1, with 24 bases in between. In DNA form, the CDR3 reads TGCGCCAGCAGCTTATGGGGAGATATTAATGGGGAACAGAACACTGAAGCTTTCTTT. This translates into CASSLWGDINGEQNTEAFF.

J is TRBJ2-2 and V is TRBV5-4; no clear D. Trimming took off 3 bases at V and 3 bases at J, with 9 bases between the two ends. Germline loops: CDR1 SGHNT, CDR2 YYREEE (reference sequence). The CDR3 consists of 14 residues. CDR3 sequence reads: CASSWSEYTGELFF. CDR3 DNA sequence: TGTGCCAGCAGCTGGAGCGAATACACCGGGGAGCTGTTTTTT.

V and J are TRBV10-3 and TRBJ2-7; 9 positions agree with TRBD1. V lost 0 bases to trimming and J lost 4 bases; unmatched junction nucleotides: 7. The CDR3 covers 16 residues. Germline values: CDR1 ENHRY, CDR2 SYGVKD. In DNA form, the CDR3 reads TGTGCCATCAGTGAGTCTTTGGGACAGGGTTCTTACGAGCAGTACTTC. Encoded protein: CAISESLGQGSYEQYF.

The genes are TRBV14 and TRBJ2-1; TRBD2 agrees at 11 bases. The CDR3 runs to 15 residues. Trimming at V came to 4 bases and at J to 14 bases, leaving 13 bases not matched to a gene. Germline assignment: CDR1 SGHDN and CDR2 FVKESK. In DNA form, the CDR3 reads TGTGCCAGCAGCCCGCGTCTAGCGGGAGGTACGTCGGAGTTCTTC. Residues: CASSPRLAGGTSEFF.

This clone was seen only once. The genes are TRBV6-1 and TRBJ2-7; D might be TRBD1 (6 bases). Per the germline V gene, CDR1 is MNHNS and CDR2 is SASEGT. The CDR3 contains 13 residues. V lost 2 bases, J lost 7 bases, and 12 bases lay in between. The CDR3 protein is CASSETTDREQYF. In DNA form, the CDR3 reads TGTGCCAGCAGTGAAACGACTGACAGGGAGCAGTACTTC.

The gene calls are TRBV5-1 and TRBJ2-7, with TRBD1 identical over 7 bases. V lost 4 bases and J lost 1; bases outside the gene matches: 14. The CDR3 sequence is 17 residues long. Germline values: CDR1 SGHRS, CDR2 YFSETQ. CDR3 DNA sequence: TGCGCCAGCAGCCACGACAGGGTGCCCTACTTGTCCTACGAGCAGTACTTC. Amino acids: CASSHDRVPYLSYEQYF.

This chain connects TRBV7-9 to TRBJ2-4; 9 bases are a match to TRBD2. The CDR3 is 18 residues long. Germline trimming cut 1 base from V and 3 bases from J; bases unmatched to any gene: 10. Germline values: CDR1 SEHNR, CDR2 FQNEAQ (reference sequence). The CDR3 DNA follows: TGTGCCAGCAGCTTAGGAGCGGGAGGCTCGGGAGGCAAAAACATTCAGTACTTC. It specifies CASSLGAGGSGGKNIQYF.

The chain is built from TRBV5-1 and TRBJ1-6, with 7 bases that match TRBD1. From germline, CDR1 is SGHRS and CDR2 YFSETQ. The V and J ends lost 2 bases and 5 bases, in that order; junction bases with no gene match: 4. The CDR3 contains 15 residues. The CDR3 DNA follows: TGCGCCAGCAGCTTACAGGGGAGAGATAATTCACCCCTCCACTTT. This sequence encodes CASSLQGRDNSPLHF. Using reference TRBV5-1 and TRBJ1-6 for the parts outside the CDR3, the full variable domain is KAGVTQTPRYLIKTRGQQVTLSCSPISGHRSVSWYQQTPGQGLQFLFEYFSETQRNKGNFPGRFSGRQFSNSRSEMNVSTLELGDSALYLCASSLQGRDNSPLHFGNGTRLTVT.

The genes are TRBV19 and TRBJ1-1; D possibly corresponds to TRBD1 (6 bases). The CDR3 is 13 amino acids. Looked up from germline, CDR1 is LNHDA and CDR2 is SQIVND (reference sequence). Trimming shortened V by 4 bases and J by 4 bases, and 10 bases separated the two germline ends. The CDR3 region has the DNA TGTGCCAGTAGTACCGGGGGGCCCACTGAAGCTTTCTTT. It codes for CASSTGGPTEAFF.

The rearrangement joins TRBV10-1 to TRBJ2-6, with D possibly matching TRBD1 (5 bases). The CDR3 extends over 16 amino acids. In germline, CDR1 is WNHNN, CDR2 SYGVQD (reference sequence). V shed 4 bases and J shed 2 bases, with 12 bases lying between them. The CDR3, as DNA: TGCGCCAGCAGTGGGAGTGGGGCGGCTGGGGCCAACGTCCTGACTTTC. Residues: CASSGSGAAGANVLTF.

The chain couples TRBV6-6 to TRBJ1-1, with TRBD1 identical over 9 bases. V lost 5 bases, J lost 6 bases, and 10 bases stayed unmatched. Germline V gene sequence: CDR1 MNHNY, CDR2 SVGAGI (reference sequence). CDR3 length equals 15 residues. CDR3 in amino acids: CASSPPGQGSPEAFF. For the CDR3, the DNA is TGTGCCAGCAGTCCTCCGGGACAGGGCTCCCCTGAAGCTTTCTTT.

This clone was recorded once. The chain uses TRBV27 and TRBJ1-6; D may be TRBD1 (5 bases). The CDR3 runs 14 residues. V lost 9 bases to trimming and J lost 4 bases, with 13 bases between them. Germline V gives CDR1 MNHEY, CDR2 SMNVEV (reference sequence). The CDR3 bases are TGTGCCAGTTCCGACGGGACTTATAATTCACCCCTCCACTTT. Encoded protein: CASSDGTYNSPLHF.

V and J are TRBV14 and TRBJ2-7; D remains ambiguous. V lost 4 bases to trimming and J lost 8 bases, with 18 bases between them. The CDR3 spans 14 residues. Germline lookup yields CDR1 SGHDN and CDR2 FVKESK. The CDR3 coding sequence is TGTGCCAGCAGCCCATTTAACACAGTTCACCAGCAGTACTTC. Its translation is CASSPFNTVHQQYF.

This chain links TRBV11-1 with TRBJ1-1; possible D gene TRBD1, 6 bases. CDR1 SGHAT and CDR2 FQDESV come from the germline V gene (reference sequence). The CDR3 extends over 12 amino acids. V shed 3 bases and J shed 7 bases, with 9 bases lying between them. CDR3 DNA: TGTGCCAGCAGCTTTACAGGGAGTGAAGCTTTCTTT. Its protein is CASSFTGSEAFF.

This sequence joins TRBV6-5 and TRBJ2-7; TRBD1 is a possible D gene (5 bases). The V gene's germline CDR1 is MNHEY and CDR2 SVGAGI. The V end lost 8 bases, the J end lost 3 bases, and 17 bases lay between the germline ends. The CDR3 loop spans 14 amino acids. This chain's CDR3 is CASSWTPLNYEQYF. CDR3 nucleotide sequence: TGTGCCAGCTCTTGGACACCGTTGAACTACGAGCAGTACTTC.

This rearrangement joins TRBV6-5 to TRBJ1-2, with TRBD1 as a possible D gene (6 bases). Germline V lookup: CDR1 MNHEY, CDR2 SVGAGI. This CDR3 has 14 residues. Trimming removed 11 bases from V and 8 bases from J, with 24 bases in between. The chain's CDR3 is CASTRDKGMGGYTF. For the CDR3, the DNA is TGTGCCTCGACCAGGGACAAGGGCATGGGGGGCTACACCTTC.

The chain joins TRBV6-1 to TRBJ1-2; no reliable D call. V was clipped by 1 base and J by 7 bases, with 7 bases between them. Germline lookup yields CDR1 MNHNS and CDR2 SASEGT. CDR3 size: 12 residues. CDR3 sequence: CASSEGSPGYTF. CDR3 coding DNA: TGTGCCAGCAGTGAAGGAAGCCCTGGCTACACCTTC.

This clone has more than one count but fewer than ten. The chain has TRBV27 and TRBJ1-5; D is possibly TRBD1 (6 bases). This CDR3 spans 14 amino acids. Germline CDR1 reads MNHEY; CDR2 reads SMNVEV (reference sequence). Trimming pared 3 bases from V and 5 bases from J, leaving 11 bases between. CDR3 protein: CASSFQGLDQPQHF. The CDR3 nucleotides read TGTGCCAGCAGTTTTCAGGGGCTGGATCAGCCCCAGCATTTT.

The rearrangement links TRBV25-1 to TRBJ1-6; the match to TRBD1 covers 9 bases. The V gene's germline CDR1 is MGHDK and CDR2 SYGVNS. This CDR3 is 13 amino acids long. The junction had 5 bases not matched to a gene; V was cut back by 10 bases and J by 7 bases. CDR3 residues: CATTGTGNSPLHF. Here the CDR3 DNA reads TGTGCCACCACCGGGACAGGGAATTCACCCCTCCACTTT.